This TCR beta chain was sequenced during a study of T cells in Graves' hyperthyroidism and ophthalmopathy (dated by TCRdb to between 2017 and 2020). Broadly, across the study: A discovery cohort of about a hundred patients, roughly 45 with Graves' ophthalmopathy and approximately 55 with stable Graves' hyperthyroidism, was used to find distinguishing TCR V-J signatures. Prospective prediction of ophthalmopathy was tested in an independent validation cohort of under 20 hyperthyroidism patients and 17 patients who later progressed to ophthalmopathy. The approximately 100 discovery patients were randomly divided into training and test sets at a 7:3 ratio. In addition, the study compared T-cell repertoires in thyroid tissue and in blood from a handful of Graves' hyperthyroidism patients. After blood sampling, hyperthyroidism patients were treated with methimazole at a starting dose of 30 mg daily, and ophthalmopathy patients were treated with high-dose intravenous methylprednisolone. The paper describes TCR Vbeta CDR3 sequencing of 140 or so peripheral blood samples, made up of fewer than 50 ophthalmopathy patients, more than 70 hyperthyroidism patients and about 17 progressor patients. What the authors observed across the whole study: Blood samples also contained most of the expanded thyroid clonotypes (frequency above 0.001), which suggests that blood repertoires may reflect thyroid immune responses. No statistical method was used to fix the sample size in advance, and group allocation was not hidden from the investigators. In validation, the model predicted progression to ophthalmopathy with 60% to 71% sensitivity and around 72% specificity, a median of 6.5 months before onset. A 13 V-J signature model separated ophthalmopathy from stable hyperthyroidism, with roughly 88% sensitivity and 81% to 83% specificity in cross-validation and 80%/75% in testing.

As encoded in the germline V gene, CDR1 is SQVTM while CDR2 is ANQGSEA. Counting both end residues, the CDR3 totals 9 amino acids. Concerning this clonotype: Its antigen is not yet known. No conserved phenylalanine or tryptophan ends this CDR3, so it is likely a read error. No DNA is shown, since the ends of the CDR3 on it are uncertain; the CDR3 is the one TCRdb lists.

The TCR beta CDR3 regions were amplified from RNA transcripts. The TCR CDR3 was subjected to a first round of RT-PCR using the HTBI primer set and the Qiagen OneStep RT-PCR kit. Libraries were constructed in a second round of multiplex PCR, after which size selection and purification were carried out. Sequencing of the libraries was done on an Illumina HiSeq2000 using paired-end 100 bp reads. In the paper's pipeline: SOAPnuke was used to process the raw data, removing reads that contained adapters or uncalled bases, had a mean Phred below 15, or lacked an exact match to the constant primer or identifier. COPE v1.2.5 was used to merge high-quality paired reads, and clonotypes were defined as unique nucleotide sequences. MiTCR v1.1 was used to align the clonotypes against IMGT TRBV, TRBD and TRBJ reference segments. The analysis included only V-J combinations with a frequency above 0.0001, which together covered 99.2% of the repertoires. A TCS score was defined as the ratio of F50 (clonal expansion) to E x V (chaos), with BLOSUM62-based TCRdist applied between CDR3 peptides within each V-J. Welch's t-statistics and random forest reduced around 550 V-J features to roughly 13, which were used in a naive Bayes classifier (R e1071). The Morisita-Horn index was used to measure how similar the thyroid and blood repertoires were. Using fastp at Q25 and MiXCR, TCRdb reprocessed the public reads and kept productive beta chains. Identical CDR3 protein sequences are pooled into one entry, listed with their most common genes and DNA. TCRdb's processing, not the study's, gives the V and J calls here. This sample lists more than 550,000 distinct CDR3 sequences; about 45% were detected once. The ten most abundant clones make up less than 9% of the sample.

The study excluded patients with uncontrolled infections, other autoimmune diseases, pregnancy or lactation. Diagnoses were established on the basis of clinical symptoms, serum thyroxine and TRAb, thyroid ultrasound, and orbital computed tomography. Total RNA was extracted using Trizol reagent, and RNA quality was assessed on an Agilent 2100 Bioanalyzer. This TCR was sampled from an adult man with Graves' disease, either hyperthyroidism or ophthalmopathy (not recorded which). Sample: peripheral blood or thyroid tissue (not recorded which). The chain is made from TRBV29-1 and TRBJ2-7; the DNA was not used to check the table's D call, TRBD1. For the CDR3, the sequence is CSVEESPGG.